The sequence of this T cell receptor (beta chain) was determined in a study of T cell responses to AZD1222 COVID-19 vaccine. Overall study results and limits: Repertoire samples came only from after the peak T cell response. Donors were mostly white British, more females; clonal diversity possibly underestimated.

Note on this clone: Its antigen is not known.

The table came from immunoSEQ multiplex PCR; TCRdb's copy has only in-frame clones and leaves some out. The data contain some 150,000 clones, 80% to 90% of them singletons. The CDR3 is 14 amino acids. Germline CDR1 SNHLY, CDR2 FYNNEI. Trimming cost V 6 bases and J 9 bases, with 20 bases left between them. The sequence came from an adult who had recovered from COVID-19. The rearrangement uses TRBV2 and TRBJ1-2; maybe TRBD1 (6 bases). The specimen comprised peripheral blood, sampled after recovery from COVID-19. The CDR3 bases are TGTGCCAGCAGCGCATCAAGGCAAACAGGGAGCTACACCTTC. Translated, it gives CASSASRQTGSYTF.